These T cell receptor beta chains were read from a single sample in a study of blood T cell repertoires in COVID-19. Clones were read by immunoSEQ multiplex PCR, and TCRdb kept only the in-frame ones, dropping some. The sample has around 58,000 clones, about 89% seen once. Material for sequencing was peripheral blood. Receptors were obtained from a woman aged 60-70 years with active or convalescent COVID-19. The CDR3 runs from the conserved cysteine through the conserved F or W. A D gene is named only where the DNA matches it firmly. Not every row has a clone size; where given, it reads once, few, many or a size class.

once	TRBD2	TRBV5-4	17	TRBJ2-1	TGTGCCAGCAGCTTGGCCGGGGGACTAGCGGGACTCAATGAGCAGTTCTTC	CASSLAGGLAGLNEQFF
few	TRBD1	TRBV27	16	TRBJ1-6	TGTGCCAGCAGTAGACAGGGGGCGCGAAGAAATTCACCCCTCCACTTT	CASSRQGARRNSPLHF
.	.	TRBV27	17	TRBJ1-5	TGTGCCAGCAGTTTATCGAGAGAAGGGGTGGAGGGTCAGCCCCAGCATTTT	CASSLSREGVEGQPQHF
.	.	TRBV2	12	TRBJ2-2	TGTGCCAGCAGCACGGGAACCGGGGAGCTGTTTTTT	CASSTGTGELFF
.	.	TRBV6-5	13	TRBJ1-1	TGTGCCAGCAGTTACTCGAACAGGGAAGAAGCTTTCTTT	CASSYSNREEAFF
.	.	TRBV12-3/TRBV12-4	13	TRBJ2-1	TGTGCCAGCAGTTTCAGTGTTCGGGATGAGCAGTTCTTC	CASSFSVRDEQFF
.	TRBD1	TRBV5-1	14	TRBJ1-5	TGCGCCAGCAGCCCCAGACAGGGGGAGCAGCCCCAGCATTTT	CASSPRQGEQPQHF
.	TRBD1	TRBV2	22	TRBJ1-6	TGTGCCAGCACACAGCCCCGGGACAGGGACCCAAGATCTAGCTCCTATAATTCACCCCTCCACTTT	CASTQPRDRDPRSSSYNSPLHF
.	.	TRBV30	11	TRBJ1-1	TGTGCCTGGATTCGTCCCACTGAAGCTTTCTTT	CAWIRPTEAFF
.	TRBD1	TRBV5-1	16	TRBJ1-5	TGCGCCAGCAGCGAAGGGACAGGGGGTGGCAATCAGCCCCAGCATTTT	CASSEGTGGGNQPQHF
.	.	TRBV18	14	TRBJ1-5	TGTGCCAGCTCGGGGGCGGATAGCAATCAGCCCCAGCATTTT	CASSGADSNQPQHF
.	.	TRBV6-6	15	TRBJ1-4	TGTGCCAGCAGGGACAGACAAGATTCCTCGGAAAAACTGTTTTTT	CASRDRQDSSEKLFF
.	TRBD1	TRBV5-1	15	TRBJ1-5	TGCGCCAGCAGCCCCGGACAGGGGGCCCATCAGCCCCAGCATTTT	CASSPGQGAHQPQHF
once	TRBD2	TRBV30	15	TRBJ2-1	TGTGCCTGGAGTCCCGGGACTAGCGTCTACAATGAGCAGTTCTTC	CAWSPGTSVYNEQFF
.	.	TRBV24-1	14	TRBJ2-5	TGTGCCACCAGTGGGGTGACAGCAGGAGAGACCCAGTACTTC	CATSGVTAGETQYF
.	TRBD2	TRBV27	15	TRBJ2-1	TGTGCCAGCAGTTTAGGGCGGGGGGGCGACAATGAGCAGTTCTTC	CASSLGRGGDNEQFF
.	.	TRBV28	11	TRBJ2-7	TGTGCCAGCAGTTCCCGGTACGAGCAGTACTTC	CASSSRYEQYF
.	.	TRBV5-1	14	TRBJ2-3	TGCGCCAGCAGCTTGGAGGGGCCCACAGATACGCAGTATTTT	CASSLEGPTDTQYF
.	.	TRBV11-3	15	TRBJ2-2	TGTGCCAGCAGCTCATCGGGACAAAACACCGGGGAGCTGTTTTTT	CASSSSGQNTGELFF
.	.	TRBV5-5	12	TRBJ2-5	TGTGCCAGCAGCTGGGCAGAAGAGACCCAGTACTTC	CASSWAEETQYF
.	TRBD2	TRBV29-1	15	TRBJ2-3	TGCAGCGTTGAAGACGGGCTAGCGGTGGGGGATACGCAGTATTTT	CSVEDGLAVGDTQYF
.	.	TRBV11-2	12	TRBJ2-5	TGTGCCAGCAGCACAACCCGAGAGACCCAGTACTTC	CASSTTRETQYF
.	.	TRBV10-3	13	TRBJ2-2	TGTGCCATCAGGCGAACACAGGGTGGGGAGCTGTTTTTT	CAIRRTQGGELFF
.	.	TRBV6-4	13	TRBJ1-1	TGTGCCTCGGCGAGGGAAAGGAACACTGAAGCTTTCTTT	CASARERNTEAFF
.	.	TRBV5-1	15	TRBJ1-4	TGCGCCAGCAGCGTTAGTCCTGAGGAAGATGAAAAACTGTTTTTT	CASSVSPEEDEKLFF
.	.	TRBV7-2	14	TRBJ2-3	TGTGCCAGCAGCCCACGGGGGACCACAGATACGCAGTATTTT	CASSPRGTTDTQYF
.	.	TRBV7-3	13	TRBJ2-2	TGTGCCAGCAGCTTATTAGTAGGGAGCGAGCTGTTTTTT	CASSLLVGSELFF
.	TRBD1	TRBV6-1	13	TRBJ1-5	TGTGCCAGCAGTGAACAGGGGGATCAGCCCCAGCATTTT	CASSEQGDQPQHF
.	.	TRBV30	13	TRBJ1-2	TGTGCCTGGAGCCCTTCGGGAGATAGTGGCTACACCTTC	CAWSPSGDSGYTF
.	TRBD1	TRBV28	16	TRBJ1-2	TGTGCCAGCAGAACTATAGGGACAGCGGTGAACTATGGCTACACCTTC	CASRTIGTAVNYGYTF
.	TRBD1	TRBV4-2	14	TRBJ1-1	TGTGCCAGCAGCCAAGATAGAACAGGGGATGAAGCTTTCTTT	CASSQDRTGDEAFF
.	.	TRBV5-1	13	TRBJ2-1	TGCGCCAGCAGCGCGTCTAGCACACATGAGCAGTTCTTC	CASSASSTHEQFF
.	TRBD1	TRBV11-1	13	TRBJ1-2	TGTGCCAGCAGCTTAGGGGGACAGTATGGCTACACCTTC	CASSLGGQYGYTF
.	TRBD1	TRBV4-1	15	TRBJ1-5	TGCGCCAGCAGCCAAGATCTACAGGGGCCTCAGCCCCAGCATTTT	CASSQDLQGPQPQHF
.	.	TRBV5-8	12	TRBJ1-2	TGTGCCAGCAGCTTGACAGGGTTCGGCTACACCTTC	CASSLTGFGYTF
.	.	TRBV7-9	13	TRBJ1-4	TGTGCCAGCAGCGGCAGCCTTGGAGTAAAACTGTTTTTT	CASSGSLGVKLFF